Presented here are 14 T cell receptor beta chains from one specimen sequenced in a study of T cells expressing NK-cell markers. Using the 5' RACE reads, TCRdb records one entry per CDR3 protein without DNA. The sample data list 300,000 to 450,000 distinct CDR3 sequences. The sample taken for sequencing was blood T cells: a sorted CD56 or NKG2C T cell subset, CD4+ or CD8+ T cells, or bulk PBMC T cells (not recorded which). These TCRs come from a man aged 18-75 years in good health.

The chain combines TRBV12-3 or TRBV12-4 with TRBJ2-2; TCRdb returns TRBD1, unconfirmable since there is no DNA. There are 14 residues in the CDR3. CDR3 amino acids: CAMRAGGNTGELFF.

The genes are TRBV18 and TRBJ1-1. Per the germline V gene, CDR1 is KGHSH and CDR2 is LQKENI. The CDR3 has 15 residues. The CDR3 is CASSRSQATNTEAFF.

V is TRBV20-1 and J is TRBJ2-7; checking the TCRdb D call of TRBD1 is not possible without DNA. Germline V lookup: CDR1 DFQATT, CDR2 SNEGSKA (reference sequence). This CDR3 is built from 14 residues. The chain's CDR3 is CSARGQGGGYEQYF.

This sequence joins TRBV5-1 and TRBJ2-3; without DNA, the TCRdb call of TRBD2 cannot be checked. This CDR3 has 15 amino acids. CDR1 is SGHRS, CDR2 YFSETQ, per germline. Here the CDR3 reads CASSSLTSQTDTQYF.

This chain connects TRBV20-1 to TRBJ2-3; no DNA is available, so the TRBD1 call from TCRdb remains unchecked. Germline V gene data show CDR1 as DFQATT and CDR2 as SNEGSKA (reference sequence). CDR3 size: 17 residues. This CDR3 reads CSARSSLGTKKADTQYF.

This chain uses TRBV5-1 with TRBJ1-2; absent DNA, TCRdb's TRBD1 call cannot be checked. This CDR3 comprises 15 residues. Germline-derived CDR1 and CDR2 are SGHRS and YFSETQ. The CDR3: CASSLGGTGSGGYTF.

CDR3 amino acids: CASSQDIQRGRKETQYF. The chain carries TRBV14 and TRBJ2-5; TCRdb designates TRBD1, a call that cannot be tested without DNA. The length of the CDR3 is 17 residues. Germline lookup yields CDR1 SGHDN and CDR2 FVKESK.

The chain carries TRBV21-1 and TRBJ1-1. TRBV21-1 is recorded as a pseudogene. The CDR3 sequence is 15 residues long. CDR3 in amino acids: CASSRATRSNTEAFF.

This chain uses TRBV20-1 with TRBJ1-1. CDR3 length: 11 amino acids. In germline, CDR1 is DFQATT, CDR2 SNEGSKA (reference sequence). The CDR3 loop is CSAVPRERAFF.

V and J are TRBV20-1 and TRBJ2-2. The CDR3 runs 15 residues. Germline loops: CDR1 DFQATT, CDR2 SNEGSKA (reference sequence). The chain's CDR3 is CSAKVHTSGTGELFF.

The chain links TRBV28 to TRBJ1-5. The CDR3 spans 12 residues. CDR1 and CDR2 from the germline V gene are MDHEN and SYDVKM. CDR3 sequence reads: CASSSRTGPQHF. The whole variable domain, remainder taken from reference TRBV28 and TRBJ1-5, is DVKVTQSSRYLVKRTGEKVFLECVQDMDHENMFWYRQDPGLGLRLIYFSYDVKMKEKGDIPEGYSVSREKKERFSLILESASTNQTSMYLCASSSRTGPQHFGDGTRLSIL.

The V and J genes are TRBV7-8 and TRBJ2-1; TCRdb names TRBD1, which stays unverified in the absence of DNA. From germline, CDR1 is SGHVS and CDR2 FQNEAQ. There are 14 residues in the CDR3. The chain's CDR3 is CASSGRDRVNEQFF.

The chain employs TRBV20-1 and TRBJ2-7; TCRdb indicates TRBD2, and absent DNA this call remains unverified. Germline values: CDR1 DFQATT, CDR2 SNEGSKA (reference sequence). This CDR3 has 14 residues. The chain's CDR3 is CSARDTGPYSEQYF.

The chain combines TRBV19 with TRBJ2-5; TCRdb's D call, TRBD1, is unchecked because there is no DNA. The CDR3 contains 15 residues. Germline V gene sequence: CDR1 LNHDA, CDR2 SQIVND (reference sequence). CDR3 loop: CASSIGGQAVRTQYF. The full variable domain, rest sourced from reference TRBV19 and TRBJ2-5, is DGGITQSPKYLFRKEGQNVTLSCEQNLNHDAMYWYRQDPGQGLRLIYYSQIVNDFQKGDIAEGYSVSREKKESFPLTVTSAQKNPTAFYLCASSIGGQAVRTQYFGPGTRLLVL.